This TCR beta chain was sequenced in a study of cytomegalovirus exposure and HLA in healthy donors (TCRdb year 2017). With respect to the entire study: According to a later analysis, the roughly 130 validation repertoires were produced on the same platform as the 600 to 850 repertoires of the first cohort. Besides the first cohort of hundreds of subjects, a separate validation cohort made up of 120 different subjects was used. The study was designed to test whether signatures of past pathogen exposure could be identified by cataloging public T cell receptors. High-throughput TCR immunosequencing, statistical association of individual TCRs with disease status, and machine learning were combined to predict cytomegalovirus infection status. Broad study findings and their caveats: A later analysis had no HLA typing for the validation cohort, so co-occurrence there was scored across all 130 or so repertoires. In the study, roughly 160 TCR beta chains were listed as associated with cytomegalovirus. In both the original and validation cohorts, the classifier was reported to diagnose cytomegalovirus status with high specificity and sensitivity. The authors suggested that the approach could potentially be extended to other disease states and immunological phenotypes. A later analysis found that TCRs clustered in the first cohort also tended to co-occur in the approximately 120 validation repertoires, with approximately 95% of cluster scores above 0. A few of the identified cytomegalovirus-associated TCR beta chains were confirmed in vitro to be specific for cytomegalovirus antigens. Across donors, most TCR sequences were observed very rarely, whereas some public TCRs were present in many individuals.

Spanning cysteine to phenylalanine, the CDR3 consists of 16 amino acids. Only the CDR3 part of the read is kept: 48 bases, read in frame from the first base. CDR1 SGHRS and CDR2 YFSETQ are derived from the germline V gene. V lost 7 bases and J lost 7 bases, and the count of bases not matched to a germline gene is 14. The donors were included in the validation cohort of 120 subjects, a group kept apart from the approximately 650-subject first cohort. Library generation was performed with the immunoSEQ multiplex PCR assay. Regarding the original processing steps: A statistical classification framework was built for diagnosing cytomegalovirus status from the catalog of TCR beta chain sequences. Drawn from immuneACCESS, this table holds only the in-frame rearrangements with V and J called that TCRdb kept. Clones are partly lost; checked studies trace under half to an unresolved V gene and leave the rest unexplained. The V and J calls and clone size were taken over from that table, and D and trimming were inferred from the DNA. This sample is represented by some 160,000 clones; 85% to 90% of them were singletons. The ten largest clones take up about 3% of the sample.

Concerning this clone itself: No cognate antigen has been identified for it. Base qualities are not provided; no much larger clone lies one nucleotide away.

This receptor was identified in a man younger than 30 in good health and CMV-seronegative. The chain couples TRBV5-1 to TRBJ1-5, with 10 bases aligning to TRBD1. The specimen sequenced was PBMCs. The DNA sequence reads TGCGCCAGCGCTCCTGGTGGGACAGGGGACGTCCAGCCCCAGCATTTT. Translated, it reads CASAPGGTGDVQPQHF.